One sample yielded the 2 T cell receptor beta chains listed below, sequenced in a study of T cells in Graves' hyperthyroidism and ophthalmopathy. TCR beta CDR3 region amplification was performed from RNA transcripts. First-round RT-PCR of the TCR CDR3 relied on the HTBI primer set. From the multiplex PCR reads, TCRdb called clonotypes with MiXCR, one entry per CDR3 protein. The profile covers about 720,000 distinct CDR3 sequences, with around 19% appearing a single time and 16% taken by the ten largest. Sequencing was done on a sample of blood. These receptors were taken from a woman in her 50s with Graves' hyperthyroidism that later progressed to Graves' ophthalmopathy.

As for this clonotype: Sequence at one end of the junction differs from germline and may be a read error. The chain recombines TRBV7-2 with TRBJ2-5, with 9 bases that match TRBD1. The CDR3 length is 15 residues. The germline V gene has CDR1 SGHTA and CDR2 FQGNSA. CDR3 coding DNA: TGTGCCACCAGCGCCGGGACAGGGCTCCAAGAGACCCAGTACTTC. It translates to CATSAGTGLQETQYF.

This clonotype was detected a few times. J is TRBJ1-2 and V is TRBV12-5, with a possible D match to TRBD1 (6 bases). This CDR3 is built from 14 residues. Germline CDR1 LGHNT, CDR2 FRNRAP. V dropped 1 base and J dropped 4 bases, with 10 bases sitting between them. CDR3 coding DNA: TGTGCTAGTGGTTTGGCCCAGGGGATCTATGGCTACACCTTC. As protein: CASGLAQGIYGYTF.